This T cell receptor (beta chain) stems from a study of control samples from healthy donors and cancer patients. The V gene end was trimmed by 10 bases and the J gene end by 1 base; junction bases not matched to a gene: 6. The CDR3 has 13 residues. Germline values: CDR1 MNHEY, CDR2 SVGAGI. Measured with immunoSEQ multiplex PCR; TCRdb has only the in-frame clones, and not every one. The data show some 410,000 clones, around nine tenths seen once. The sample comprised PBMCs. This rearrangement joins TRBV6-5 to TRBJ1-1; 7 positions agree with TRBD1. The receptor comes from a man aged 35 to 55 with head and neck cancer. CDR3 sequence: CATSRGRNTEAFF. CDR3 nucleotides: TGTGCCACTTCAAGGGGGCGGAACACTGAAGCTTTCTTT.